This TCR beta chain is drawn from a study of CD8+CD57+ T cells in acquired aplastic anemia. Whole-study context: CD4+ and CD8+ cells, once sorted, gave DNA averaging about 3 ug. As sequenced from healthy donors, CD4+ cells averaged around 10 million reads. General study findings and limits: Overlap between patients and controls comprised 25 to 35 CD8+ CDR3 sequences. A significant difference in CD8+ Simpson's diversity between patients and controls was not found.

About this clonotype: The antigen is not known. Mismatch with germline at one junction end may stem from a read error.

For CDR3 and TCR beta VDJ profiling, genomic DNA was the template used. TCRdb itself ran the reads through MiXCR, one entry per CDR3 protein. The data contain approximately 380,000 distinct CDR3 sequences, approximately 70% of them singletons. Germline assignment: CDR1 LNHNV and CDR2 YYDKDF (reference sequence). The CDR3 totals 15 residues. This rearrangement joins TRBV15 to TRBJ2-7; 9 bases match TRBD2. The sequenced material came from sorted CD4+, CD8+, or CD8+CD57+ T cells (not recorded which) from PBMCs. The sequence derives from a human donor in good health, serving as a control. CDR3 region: CASSKWGGGAREQYF. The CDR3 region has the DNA TGTGCCAGCAGCAAGTGGGGCGGGGGGGCTCGCGAGCAGTACTTC.